Here is one T cell receptor (beta chain) with its context. Its antigen is unknown. This sample is drawn from a study of chemoradiotherapy in HPV16-positive cancers. TCRdb's table, derived via immunoSEQ multiplex PCR, lists solely in-frame clones and lacks some. The sample records approximately 8,800 clones, roughly 70% being singletons. Regarding the study as a whole: Non-HPV-specific T cells did not expand in tumors during treatment, whereas candidate HPV-specific clones and E7-related motifs did. For HPV16-positive patients, expanding HPV-responsive T cells associated with longer recurrence-free survival.

Germline CDR1 MGHRA, CDR2 YSYEKL. V lost 0 bases and J 0 bases, leaving 12 bases between the germline ends. The CDR3 length is 16 residues. The clonotype comes from a human donor with HPV-associated anogenital cancer. The J gene is TRBJ2-7, the V gene TRBV4-1; D is tentatively TRBD1 or TRBD2 (5 bases each). Here the sequenced sample was tumor tissue, taken from a patient who underwent chemoradiotherapy. CDR3 residues: CASSQDWPGSSYEQYF. The CDR3 nucleotides are TGCGCCAGCAGCCAAGATTGGCCAGGGAGCTCCTACGAGCAGTACTTC.